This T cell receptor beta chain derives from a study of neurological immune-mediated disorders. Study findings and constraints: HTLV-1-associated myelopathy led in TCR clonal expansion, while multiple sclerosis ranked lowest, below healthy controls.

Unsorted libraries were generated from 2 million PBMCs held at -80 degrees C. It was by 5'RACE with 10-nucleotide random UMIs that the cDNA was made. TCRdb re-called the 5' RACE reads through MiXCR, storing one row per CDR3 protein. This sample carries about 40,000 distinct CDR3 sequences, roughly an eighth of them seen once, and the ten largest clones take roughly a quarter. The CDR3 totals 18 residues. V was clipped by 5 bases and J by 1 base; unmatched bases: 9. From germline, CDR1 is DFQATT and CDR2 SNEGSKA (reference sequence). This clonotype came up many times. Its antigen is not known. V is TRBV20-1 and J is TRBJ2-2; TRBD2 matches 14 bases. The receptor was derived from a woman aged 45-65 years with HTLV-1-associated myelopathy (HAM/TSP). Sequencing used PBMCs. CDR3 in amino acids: CSAQNGTSGGMNTGELFF. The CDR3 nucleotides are TGCAGTGCTCAGAACGGGACTAGCGGGGGCATGAACACCGGGGAGCTGTTTTTT.